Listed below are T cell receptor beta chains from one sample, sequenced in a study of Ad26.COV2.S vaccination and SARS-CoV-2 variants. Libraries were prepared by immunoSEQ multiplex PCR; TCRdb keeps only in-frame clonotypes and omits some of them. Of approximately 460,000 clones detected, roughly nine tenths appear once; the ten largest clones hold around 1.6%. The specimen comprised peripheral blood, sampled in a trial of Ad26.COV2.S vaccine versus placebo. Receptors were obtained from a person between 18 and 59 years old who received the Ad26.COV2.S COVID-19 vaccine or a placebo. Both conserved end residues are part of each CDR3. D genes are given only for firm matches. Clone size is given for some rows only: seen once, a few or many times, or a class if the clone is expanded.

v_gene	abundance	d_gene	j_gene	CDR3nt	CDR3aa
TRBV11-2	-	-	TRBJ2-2	TGTGCCAGCAGCTTACGTTTTTATACGGGGAGGAACACCGGGGAGCTGTTTTTT	CASSLRFYTGRNTGELFF
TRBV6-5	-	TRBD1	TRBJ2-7	TGTGCCAGCAGTTACTTTAAGGGGACAGGGGGAGACGAGCAGTACTTC	CASSYFKGTGGDEQYF
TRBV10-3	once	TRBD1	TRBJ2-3	TGTGCCATCAGTTGGACAGGGGAGTTGACAGATACGCAGTATTTT	CAISWTGELTDTQYF
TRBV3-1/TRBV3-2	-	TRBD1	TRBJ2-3	TGTGCCAGCGGTGACAGGGGACCAGATACGCAGTATTTT	CASGDRGPDTQYF
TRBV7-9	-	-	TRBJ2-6	TGTGCCAGCAGCCGCTCTGGGGCCAACGTCCTGACTTTC	CASSRSGANVLTF
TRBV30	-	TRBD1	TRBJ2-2	TGTGCCTGGAGTAGGACAGGAGGAACCGGGGAGCTGTTTTTT	CAWSRTGGTGELFF
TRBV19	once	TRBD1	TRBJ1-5	TGTGCCAGTAGTATAGGTACAGGGGGATATCAGCCCCAGCATTTT	CASSIGTGGYQPQHF
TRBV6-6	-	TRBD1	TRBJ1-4	TGTGCCAGCTATCGGACAGGGGGCGAGGGTGAAAAACTGTTTTTT	CASYRTGGEGEKLFF
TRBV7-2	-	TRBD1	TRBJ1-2	TGTGCCAGCAGCTTCCGACAGGGGGCAGAATATGGCTACACCTTC	CASSFRQGAEYGYTF
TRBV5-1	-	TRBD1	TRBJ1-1	TGCGCCAGCAGCACCGGGCAGGGGGTTTGGGACACTGAAGCTTTCTTT	CASSTGQGVWDTEAFF
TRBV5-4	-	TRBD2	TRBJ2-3	TGTGCCAGCAGCTTGGGACTAGCTCCAGATACGCAGTATTTT	CASSLGLAPDTQYF
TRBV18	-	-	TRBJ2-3	TGTGCCAGCTCACGGGGGAGCACAGATACGCAGTATTTT	CASSRGSTDTQYF
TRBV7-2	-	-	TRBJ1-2	TGTGCCAGCAGCTTAGCGAATCTCTTGGCCGAATCCTATGGCTACACCTTC	CASSLANLLAESYGYTF
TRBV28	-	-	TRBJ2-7	TGTGCCAGCAGTTTTGAAGGCCCCTCGTACGAGCAGTACTTC	CASSFEGPSYEQYF
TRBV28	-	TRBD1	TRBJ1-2	TGTGCCAGCAGTTCTGGACAGGCTAACTATGGCTACACCTTC	CASSSGQANYGYTF
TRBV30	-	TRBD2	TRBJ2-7	TGTGCCTGGAGTGTAGTGGGAGGGCCTGGGGAGCAGTACTTC	CAWSVVGGPGEQYF
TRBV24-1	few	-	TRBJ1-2	TGTGCCACCAGTGATGGGTTTGGCTACACCTTC	CATSDGFGYTF
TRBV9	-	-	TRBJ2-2	TGTGCCAGCAGCGCCCAGACTAGATTGGCCGGGGAGCTGTTTTTT	CASSAQTRLAGELFF
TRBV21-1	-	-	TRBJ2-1	TGTGCCAGCAGCAAAAGACAGAACAATGAGCAGTTCTTC	CASSKRQNNEQFF
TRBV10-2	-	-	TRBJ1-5	TGCGCCAGCAGTGATTCAGGGGCGGGACAGCCCCAGCATTTT	CASSDSGAGQPQHF
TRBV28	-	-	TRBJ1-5	TGTGCCGTATGGGACAAGTATCAGCCCCAGCATTTT	CAVWDKYQPQHF
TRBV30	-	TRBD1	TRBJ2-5	TGTGCCTGGACATTGGGGGCAGGGGGCGTAGAGACCCAGTACTTC	CAWTLGAGGVETQYF
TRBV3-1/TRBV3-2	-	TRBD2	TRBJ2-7	TGTGCCAGCAGCCAAATTAGCGGGAACGAGCAGTACTTC	CASSQISGNEQYF
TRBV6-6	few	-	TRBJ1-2	TGTGCCAGCAGGGAGGCAGAACCCTATGGCTACACCTTC	CASREAEPYGYTF
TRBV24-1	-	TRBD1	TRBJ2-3	TGTGCCACCAGTGACCCTGGACAGGTCAATACGCAGTATTTT	CATSDPGQVNTQYF
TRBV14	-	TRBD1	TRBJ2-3	TGTGCCAGCAGCCCTCAAGGCAGGGGGCTCACAGATACGCAGTATTTT	CASSPQGRGLTDTQYF
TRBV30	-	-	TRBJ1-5	TGTGCCTGGAGTGTAGGCCAGTGGCAGCCCCAGCATTTT	CAWSVGQWQPQHF
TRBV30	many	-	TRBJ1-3	TGTGCCTGGAGTCCCGGGCCCCACTCTGGAAACACCATATATTTT	CAWSPGPHSGNTIYF
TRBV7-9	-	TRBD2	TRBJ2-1	TGTGCCAGCAGCTCCTTCTATAGCGGGAGATACAATGAGCAGTTCTTC	CASSSFYSGRYNEQFF
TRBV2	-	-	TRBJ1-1	TGTGCCAGCAGTGATAGTTGGCAGGGTATCACTGAAGCTTTCTTT	CASSDSWQGITEAFF
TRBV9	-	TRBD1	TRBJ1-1	TGTGCCAGCAGCGAGAGGGATTCGGACAGGGATGCTTTCTTT	CASSERDSDRDAFF
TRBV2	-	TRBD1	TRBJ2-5	TGTGCCAGCAGTCTTCGACAGGGCCAAGAGACCCAGTACTTC	CASSLRQGQETQYF
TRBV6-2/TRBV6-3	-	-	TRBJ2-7	TGTGCCAGCAGCCCCCCGTGGTACGAGCAGTACTTC	CASSPPWYEQYF
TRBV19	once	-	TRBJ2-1	TGTGCCAGTAGTACCCCAGAGGGAGGGGGGAGGTACAATGAGCAGTTCTTC	CASSTPEGGGRYNEQFF